These T cell receptor beta chains were read from a single sample in a study of blood T cell repertoires in COVID-19. Using immunoSEQ multiplex PCR, the repertoire was profiled, and TCRdb retains in-frame clones only, with some absent. This sample has a few hundred thousand clones, with 89% found just once. The sequenced sample consisted of peripheral blood. Receptors were obtained from an older woman with acute or convalescent COVID-19. The CDR3 runs from the conserved cysteine through the conserved F or W. A D gene is named only where the DNA matches it firmly. Not all rows give a size; the values are once, few, many and, for expanded clones, a class.

clone size,D gene,V gene,J gene,CDR3 protein,CDR3 DNA
NA,NA,TRBV7-2,TRBJ1-2,CASSLAKGARYGYTF,TGTGCCAGCAGCTTGGCCAAAGGGGCTCGATATGGCTACACCTTC
NA,TRBD2,TRBV3-1/TRBV3-2,TRBJ2-2,CASSQGPSGITGELFF,TGTGCCAGCAGCCAAGGGCCTAGCGGGATCACCGGGGAGCTGTTTTTT
few,NA,TRBV28,TRBJ2-4,CASSLYGNIQYF,TGTGCCAGCAGTTTATACGGAAACATTCAGTACTTC
NA,TRBD1,TRBV5-1,TRBJ1-4,CASRTRQGEKLFF,TGCGCCAGCAGAACCCGACAGGGGGAAAAACTGTTTTTT
NA,TRBD2,TRBV19,TRBJ2-3,CASSSSGRGGDTQYF,TGTGCCAGTAGCTCTAGCGGGAGAGGGGGAGATACGCAGTATTTT
few,TRBD1,TRBV3-1/TRBV3-2,TRBJ1-1,CASSQRTGANTEAFF,TGTGCCAGCAGCCAACGGACAGGGGCTAACACTGAAGCTTTCTTT
NA,TRBD2,TRBV27,TRBJ2-1,CASSKIAGGGEQFF,TGTGCCAGCAGTAAGATAGCGGGGGGGGGTGAGCAGTTCTTC
NA,TRBD1,TRBV7-2,TRBJ2-7,CASSLVVGQGYFYEQYF,TGTGCCAGCAGCTTAGTGGTTGGACAGGGGTACTTCTACGAGCAGTACTTC
NA,NA,TRBV18,TRBJ1-5,CASSPPGGYGNQPQHF,TGTGCCAGCTCACCACCAGGGGGTTATGGCAATCAGCCCCAGCATTTT
NA,TRBD2,TRBV27,TRBJ2-1,CASSPSGGEQFF,TGTGCCAGCAGTCCAAGCGGGGGTGAGCAGTTCTTC
once,TRBD1,TRBV3-1/TRBV3-2,TRBJ1-2,CASSLRDRKIYGYTF,TGTGCCAGCAGCCTTCGGGACAGAAAGATCTATGGCTACACCTTC
NA,NA,TRBV3-1/TRBV3-2,TRBJ1-5,CASSQGGSNQPQHF,TGTGCCAGCAGCCAAGGAGGGAGCAATCAGCCCCAGCATTTT
NA,NA,TRBV7-2,TRBJ2-7,CASSPRTGVGYEQYF,TGTGCCAGCAGCCCTAGGACGGGGGTCGGGTACGAGCAGTACTTC
NA,TRBD1,TRBV5-1,TRBJ2-7,CASSLAVQGARSYEQYF,TGCGCCAGCAGCTTGGCAGTACAGGGGGCTCGGAGCTACGAGCAGTACTTC
NA,NA,TRBV4-1,TRBJ2-7,CASSQDPTTGLPYEQYF,TGCGCCAGCAGCCAAGATCCAACGACTGGACTTCCCTACGAGCAGTACTTC
NA,NA,TRBV21-1,TRBJ1-5,CASSKVKQEYQPQHF,TGTGCCAGCAGCAAAGTTAAACAGGAGTATCAGCCCCAGCATTTT
NA,NA,TRBV5-1,TRBJ1-3,CASSLTGASSGNTIYF,TGCGCCAGCAGCTTGACAGGAGCAAGCTCCGGAAACACCATATATTTT
NA,NA,TRBV21-1,TRBJ1-2,CASSPVGGNYGYTF,TGTGCCAGCAGCCCCGTCGGAGGGAACTATGGCTACACCTTC
NA,TRBD2,TRBV14,TRBJ2-1,CASSATSGSTHEQFF,TGTGCCAGCAGCGCAACTAGCGGGAGTACCCATGAGCAGTTCTTC
NA,TRBD2,TRBV30,TRBJ2-1,CASGLAGGGLVGQFF,TGTGCCTCTGGACTAGCGGGAGGGGGGCTGGTCGGGCAGTTCTTC
NA,NA,TRBV19,TRBJ2-1,CASSMGGLLTEQFF,TGTGCCAGTAGTATGGGGGGTTTACTTACTGAGCAGTTCTTC
NA,NA,TRBV28,TRBJ2-7,CASTPGRTYEQYF,TGTGCCAGCACACCAGGCCGGACATACGAGCAGTACTTC
once,NA,TRBV7-2,TRBJ2-5,CASSLFREQETQYF,TGTGCCAGCAGCTTATTCCGGGAACAAGAGACCCAGTACTTC
NA,NA,TRBV7-9,TRBJ1-6,CASSLDGQSNSPLHF,TGTGCCAGCAGCTTAGATGGACAGAGTAATTCACCCCTCCACTTT
NA,NA,TRBV10-1,TRBJ2-1,CANLSNEQFF,TGCGCCAACCTTAGCAATGAGCAGTTCTTC
NA,NA,TRBV6-1,TRBJ2-1,CASSEGGMARSEQFF,TGTGCCAGCAGTGAAGGAGGGATGGCGAGAAGCGAGCAGTTCTTC
NA,NA,TRBV6-5,TRBJ1-1,CASSKTYHTEAFF,TGTGCCAGCAGTAAGACATACCACACTGAAGCTTTCTTT
NA,NA,TRBV6-2/TRBV6-3,TRBJ2-1,CASSYFSLWGQAYNEQFF,TGTGCCAGCAGTTACTTTTCTCTCTGGGGGCAGGCCTACAATGAGCAGTTCTTC
NA,NA,TRBV3-1/TRBV3-2,TRBJ1-1,CASSRPRGKTEAFF,TGTGCCAGCAGCCGCCCAAGGGGGAAGACTGAAGCTTTCTTT
NA,NA,TRBV5-1,TRBJ2-2,CASSLLPSPGELFF,TGCGCCAGCAGCTTATTACCTAGCCCCGGGGAGCTGTTTTTT
NA,NA,TRBV28,TRBJ2-1,CARGWGAGDNEQFF,TGTGCCAGGGGTTGGGGAGCAGGGGACAATGAGCAGTTCTTC
NA,NA,TRBV14,TRBJ1-6,CASSQDLVGGTNSPLHF,TGTGCCAGCAGCCAAGATCTGGTAGGGGGTACCAATTCACCCCTCCACTTT